The sequence of this T cell receptor (beta chain) was determined in a study of cytomegalovirus exposure and HLA in healthy donors. Study overall: HLA-typed donors were the source of approximately 85 million unique TCRs, which an early data release held. Study conclusions and caveats: A later analysis by the authors found several of the most significant clusters apparently linked to common viral pathogens. Association of a missense DCLRE1C variant with TCR beta V- and J-gene trimming was reported in a later analysis.

This CDR3 region has 19 residues. Germline V CDR1 and CDR2: SGHVS, FQNEAQ. V was shortened by 3 bases and J by 0 bases, with 21 bases between the two germline ends. Concerning this clone: Its antigen is currently unknown.

The study ran its PCR with 60 Vbeta and 13 Jbeta primers. Authors' methods: In a later analysis, about 11 million of 65 million to 90 million unique beta chains occurred in at least two donors. Clones were sequenced by immunoSEQ multiplex PCR, and TCRdb holds only the in-frame ones, with some missing. V and J calls and clone size are as listed in that table; D and trimming were resolved from the DNA. The data hold about 140,000 clones, with roughly 88% observed a single time. The sequence was obtained from a middle-aged woman in good health and CMV-seronegative. Sequencing was carried out using PBMCs. The gene calls are TRBV7-8 and TRBJ2-4, with D possibly matching TRBD1 (6 bases). Here the CDR3 DNA reads TGTGCCAGCAGCTTGGGACACTTTATCAACCAGCTAGCCAAAAACATTCAGTACTTC. Translated: CASSLGHFINQLAKNIQYF.